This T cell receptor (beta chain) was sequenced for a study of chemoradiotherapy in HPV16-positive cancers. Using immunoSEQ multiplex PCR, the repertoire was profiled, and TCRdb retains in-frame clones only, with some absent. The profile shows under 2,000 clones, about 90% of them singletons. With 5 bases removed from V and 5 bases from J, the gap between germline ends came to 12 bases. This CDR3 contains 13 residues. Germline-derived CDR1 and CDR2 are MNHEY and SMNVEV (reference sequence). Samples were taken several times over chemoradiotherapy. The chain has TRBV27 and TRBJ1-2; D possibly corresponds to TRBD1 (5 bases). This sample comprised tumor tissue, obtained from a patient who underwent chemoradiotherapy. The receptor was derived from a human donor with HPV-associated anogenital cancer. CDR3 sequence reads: CASSAGTKYGYTF. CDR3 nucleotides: TGTGCCAGCAGTGCCGGGACGAAATATGGCTACACCTTC.